Listed below are T cell receptor beta chains from one sample, sequenced in a study of blood T cell repertoires in COVID-19. Clones were sequenced by immunoSEQ multiplex PCR, and TCRdb holds only the in-frame ones, with some missing. This repertoire shows 27,000 or so clones, over 85% found once; its top ten account for around 2.7%. The specimen was peripheral blood. Every receptor here comes from a human donor in a cohort sampled during active COVID-19. Each CDR3 is given with its conserved first and last residue. The order of the fields is V gene, J gene, D gene, clone size, CDR3 protein, CDR3 DNA. A D gene is named only where the DNA matches it firmly. The size entry is marked missing in some rows and otherwise reads once, few, many or a size class.

TRBV19	TRBJ2-5	-	-	CASSSSGWGQETQYF	TGTGCCAGTAGTTCCTCGGGATGGGGCCAAGAGACCCAGTACTTC
TRBV4-1	TRBJ2-2	TRBD1	few	CASSRTRGLGTGELFF	TGCGCCAGCAGCCGGACCAGGGGGCTCGGGACCGGGGAGCTGTTTTTT
TRBV9	TRBJ1-5	TRBD1	-	CASSATGAWGQPQHF	TGTGCCAGCAGCGCGACAGGGGCATGGGGTCAGCCCCAGCATTTT
TRBV5-1	TRBJ2-5	-	-	CASSLERKTQYF	TGCGCCAGCAGCTTGGAGAGGAAGACCCAGTACTTC
TRBV5-1	TRBJ2-2	TRBD2	-	CASSPGLGNTGELFF	TGCGCCAGCAGCCCGGGACTAGGGAACACCGGGGAGCTGTTTTTT
TRBV27	TRBJ2-7	TRBD2	few	CASSFVGTSVGARQYF	TGTGCCAGCAGTTTCGTGGGGACTAGCGTAGGTGCTCGGCAGTACTTC
TRBV5-6	TRBJ1-2	TRBD1	once	CASSATGQATYGYTF	TGTGCCAGCAGCGCCACGGGACAGGCCACCTATGGCTACACCTTC
TRBV19	TRBJ1-4	-	-	CASSDTFTNEKLFF	TGTGCCAGTAGCGACACCTTTACTAATGAAAAACTGTTTTTT
TRBV7-6	TRBJ1-1	-	once	CASSQAGVTEAFF	TGTGCCAGCAGCCAAGCGGGGGTGACTGAAGCTTTCTTT
TRBV19	TRBJ1-6	TRBD1	-	CASSIETGANSPLHF	TGTGCCAGTAGTATAGAAACAGGGGCCAATTCACCCCTCCACTTT
TRBV27	TRBJ2-1	TRBD1	-	CASSLGTGPNEQFF	TGTGCCAGCAGTTTGGGGACAGGGCCAAATGAGCAGTTCTTC
TRBV5-1	TRBJ2-2	-	-	CASSSSGGSNTGELFF	TGCGCCAGCAGCTCCTCTGGCGGGTCGAACACCGGGGAGCTGTTTTTT
TRBV20-1	TRBJ2-1	-	-	CSASGHGSSYNEQFF	TGCAGTGCTAGTGGACACGGCAGCTCCTACAATGAGCAGTTCTTC
TRBV5-5	TRBJ1-5	TRBD1	-	CASSFYSGGQPQHF	TGTGCCAGCAGCTTCTATTCAGGGGGACAGCCCCAGCATTTT
TRBV5-1	TRBJ2-3	-	-	CASSLIPLDTQYF	TGCGCCAGCAGCTTGATTCCCTTGGATACGCAGTATTTT
TRBV5-4	TRBJ2-1	-	-	CASSLTGSNEQFF	TGTGCCAGCAGCTTGACAGGGAGCAATGAGCAGTTCTTC
TRBV2	TRBJ1-5	-	-	CASSRQVTSIPQHF	TGTGCCAGCAGCCGACAGGTCACATCTATTCCCCAGCATTTT
TRBV7-3	TRBJ2-3	TRBD2	-	CASSFRGENTDTQYF	TGTGCCAGCAGCTTCCGGGGGGAGAACACAGATACGCAGTATTTT
TRBV5-1	TRBJ2-5	TRBD2	-	CASSLAEREGPIETQYF	TGCGCCAGCAGCTTGGCCGAGCGGGAGGGCCCCATAGAGACCCAGTACTTC
TRBV6-5	TRBJ2-7	-	-	CASSYSQPGYEQYF	TGTGCCAGCAGTTACTCCCAGCCAGGCTACGAGCAGTACTTC
TRBV11-2	TRBJ2-1	-	once	CASSLDPSSYNEQFF	TGTGCCAGCAGCTTAGATCCCAGCTCCTACAATGAGCAGTTCTTC
TRBV7-6	TRBJ2-7	TRBD1	-	CASSGLTGVLGEQYF	TGTGCCAGCAGCGGGCTGACAGGGGTGTTGGGCGAGCAGTACTTC
TRBV5-1	TRBJ2-1	-	-	CASSLVSGNNEQFF	TGCGCCAGCAGCTTGGTGTCAGGGAACAATGAGCAGTTCTTC
TRBV23-1	TRBJ1-1	-	-	CASSQSIGRLAGRNTEAFF	TGCGCCAGCAGTCAATCGATCGGGAGGCTCGCGGGACGGAACACTGAAGCTTTCTTT
TRBV6-5	TRBJ2-7	TRBD2	-	CASRVGLAAYEQYF	TGTGCCAGCCGGGTGGGACTAGCGGCCTACGAGCAGTACTTC
TRBV28	TRBJ1-2	-	-	CASSLSLGYGYTF	TGTGCCAGCAGTTTATCTCTAGGCTATGGCTACACCTTC
TRBV9	TRBJ1-1	-	once	CASSVGGRPNTEAFF	TGTGCCAGCAGCGTAGGGGGCAGGCCGAACACTGAAGCTTTCTTT
TRBV19	TRBJ2-5	-	-	CASSPSAGLVGKTQYF	TGTGCCAGTAGCCCATCCGCGGGACTGGTAGGGAAGACCCAGTACTTC
TRBV15	TRBJ2-1	TRBD2	-	CATSTKSPGLAVWWNEQFF	TGTGCCACCAGCACAAAATCCCCAGGACTAGCAGTCTGGTGGAATGAGCAGTTCTTC
TRBV28	TRBJ1-6	-	once	CASSYREDSPLHF	TGTGCCAGCAGTTACAGGGAAGATTCACCCCTCCACTTT
TRBV7-3	TRBJ2-1	TRBD2	once	CASSPDQARGSSYNEQFF	TGTGCCAGCAGCCCGGACCAGGCGCGGGGGAGCTCCTACAATGAGCAGTTCTTC
TRBV19	TRBJ1-2	-	-	CASSIVVAELTYGYTF	TGTGCCAGTAGTATAGTGGTGGCTGAATTAACCTATGGCTACACCTTC
TRBV18	TRBJ2-5	TRBD1	-	CASSLGQGVKTQYF	TGTGCCAGCTCCCTAGGACAGGGAGTTAAGACCCAGTACTTC
TRBV13	TRBJ2-3	-	once	CASSGKRIAVDTQYF	TGTGCCAGCAGCGGTAAGCGGATAGCAGTTGATACGCAGTATTTT
TRBV5-8	TRBJ1-6	TRBD1	once	CASSWMGQRGGPLHF	TGTGCCAGCAGCTGGATGGGACAGCGAGGTGGACCCCTCCACTTT
TRBV4-1	TRBJ2-5	TRBD1	-	CASSQEVIGTGVRETQYF	TGCGCCAGCAGCCAAGAAGTGATTGGGACAGGGGTGCGTGAGACCCAGTACTTC
TRBV2	TRBJ2-2	TRBD1	-	CASSEAGQGRIAGELFF	TGTGCCAGCAGTGAAGCGGGACAGGGAAGGATCGCCGGGGAGCTGTTTTTT
TRBV30	TRBJ1-5	-	-	CAWSVQVGAGQPQHF	TGTGCCTGGAGTGTACAAGTAGGGGCCGGTCAGCCCCAGCATTTT
TRBV9	TRBJ1-2	TRBD1	-	CASSEGDSRNYGYTF	TGTGCCAGCAGCGAGGGGGACAGCCGCAACTATGGCTACACCTTC
TRBV19	TRBJ2-1	TRBD2	-	CASTSSGRAPYNEQFF	TGTGCCAGTACATCTAGCGGGAGGGCCCCCTACAATGAGCAGTTCTTC
TRBV5-1	TRBJ2-7	TRBD1	-	CASSPRQGHSYEQYF	TGCGCCAGCAGCCCTCGACAGGGACACTCCTACGAGCAGTACTTC
TRBV6-1	TRBJ1-5	-	-	CASSEATARRNQPQHF	TGTGCCAGCAGTGAAGCAACAGCTAGGAGGAATCAGCCCCAGCATTTT
TRBV5-1	TRBJ2-1	TRBD2	-	CASSTTGLAGGSNEQFF	TGCGCCAGCAGCACGACTGGACTAGCGGGGGGGAGCAATGAGCAGTTCTTC
TRBV5-5	TRBJ2-5	TRBD2	few	CASSLEWLAAQETQYF	TGTGCCAGCAGCTTGGAGTGGCTAGCGGCACAAGAGACCCAGTACTTC
TRBV19	TRBJ2-2	-	-	CASSRGRQTGELFF	TGTGCCAGTAGTAGGGGGCGACAGACCGGGGAGCTGTTTTTT
TRBV28	TRBJ2-7	-	-	CASSLSGDGYEQYF	TGTGCCAGCAGTTTATCAGGGGACGGCTACGAGCAGTACTTC
TRBV27	TRBJ2-4	TRBD1	-	CASSSGTVAKNIQYF	TGTGCCAGCAGTTCCGGGACAGTAGCCAAAAACATTCAGTACTTC
TRBV29-1	TRBJ1-4	-	-	CSVARQGGGEKLFF	TGCAGCGTCGCCCGTCAGGGAGGTGGTGAAAAACTGTTTTTT
TRBV2	TRBJ2-5	TRBD2	-	CASTSSGSSETQYF	TGTGCCAGCACCAGTAGCGGGAGCTCAGAGACCCAGTACTTC
TRBV7-2	TRBJ2-1	TRBD2	-	CASSPWTSGGEDEQFF	TGTGCCAGCAGCCCCTGGACTAGCGGGGGGGAGGATGAGCAGTTCTTC
TRBV5-6	TRBJ2-3	TRBD1	-	CASSLDRGLTDTQYF	TGTGCCAGCAGCTTGGACAGGGGTTTAACGGATACGCAGTATTTT
TRBV5-8	TRBJ2-3	TRBD2	-	CASSWGLATSTDTQYF	TGTGCCAGCAGCTGGGGACTAGCGACTAGCACAGATACGCAGTATTTT
TRBV9	TRBJ2-1	-	-	CASSVAGWVGHNEQFF	TGTGCCAGCAGCGTAGCAGGCTGGGTGGGGCACAATGAGCAGTTCTTC
TRBV6-5	TRBJ2-5	-	once	CASTRARGETQYF	TGTGCCAGCACCCGCGCCCGGGGGGAGACCCAGTACTTC
TRBV14	TRBJ2-5	-	-	CASSWTAQETQYF	TGTGCCAGCTCATGGACAGCTCAAGAGACCCAGTACTTC
TRBV19	TRBJ1-6	TRBD1	-	CASSTGGRSLHF	TGTGCCAGTAGTACAGGGGGACGGTCCCTCCACTTT